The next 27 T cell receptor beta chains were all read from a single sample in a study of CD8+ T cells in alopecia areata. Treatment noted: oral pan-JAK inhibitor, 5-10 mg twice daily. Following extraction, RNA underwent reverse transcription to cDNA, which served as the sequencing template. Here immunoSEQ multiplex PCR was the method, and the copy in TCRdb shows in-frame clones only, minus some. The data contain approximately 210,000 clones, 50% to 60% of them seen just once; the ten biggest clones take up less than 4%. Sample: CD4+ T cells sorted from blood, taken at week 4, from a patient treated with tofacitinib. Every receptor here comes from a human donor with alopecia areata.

The CDR3 protein is CAWKVQRGGKLSYEQYF. The CDR3 coding sequence is TGTGCCTGGAAAGTCCAGCGGGGGGGTAAACTTTCCTACGAGCAGTACTTC. The chain links TRBV30 to TRBJ2-7; 10 bases are a match to TRBD2. With 4 bases clipped from V and 1 base from J, the junction kept 13 bases outside the gene matches. CDR1 GTSNPN and CDR2 SVGIG come from the germline V gene (reference sequence). The CDR3 sequence is 17 residues long.

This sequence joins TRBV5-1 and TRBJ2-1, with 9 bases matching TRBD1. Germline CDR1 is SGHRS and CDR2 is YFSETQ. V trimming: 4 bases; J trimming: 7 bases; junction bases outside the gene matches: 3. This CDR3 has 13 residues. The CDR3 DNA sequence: TGCGCCAGCAGCCCCGGACAGGGGAATGAGCAGTTCTTC. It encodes CASSPGQGNEQFF.

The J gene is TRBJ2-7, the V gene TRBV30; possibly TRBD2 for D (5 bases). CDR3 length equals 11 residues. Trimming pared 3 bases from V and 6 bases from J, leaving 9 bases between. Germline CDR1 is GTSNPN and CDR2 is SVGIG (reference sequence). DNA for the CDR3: TGTGCCTGGAGAAGGGCGGGCGAGCAGTACTTC. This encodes CAWRRAGEQYF. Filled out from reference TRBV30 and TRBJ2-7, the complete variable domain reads SQTIHQWPATLVQPVGSPLSLECTVEGTSNPNLYWYRQAAGRGLQLLFYSVGIGQISSEVPQNLSASRPQDRQFILSSKKLLLSDSGFYLCAWRRAGEQYFGPGTRLTVT.

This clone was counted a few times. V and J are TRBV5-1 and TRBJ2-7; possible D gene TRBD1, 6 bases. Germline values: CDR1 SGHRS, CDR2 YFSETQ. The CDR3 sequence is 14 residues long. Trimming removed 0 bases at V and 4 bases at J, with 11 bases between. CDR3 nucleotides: TGCGCCAGCAGCTTGGATTTACAGGGTTACGAGCAGTACTTC. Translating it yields CASSLDLQGYEQYF.

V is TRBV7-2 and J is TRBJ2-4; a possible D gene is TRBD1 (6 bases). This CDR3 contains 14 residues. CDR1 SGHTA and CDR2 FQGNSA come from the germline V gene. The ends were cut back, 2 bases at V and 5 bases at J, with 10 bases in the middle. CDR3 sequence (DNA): TGTGCCAGCAGCTTATTGGGACAACAAAACATTCAGTACTTC. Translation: CASSLLGQQNIQYF. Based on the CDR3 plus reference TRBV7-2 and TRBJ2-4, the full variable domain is GAGVSQSPSNKVTEKGKDVELRCDPISGHTALYWYRQSLGQGLEFLIYFQGNSAPDKSGLPSDRFSAERTGGSVSTLTIQRTQQEDSAVYLCASSLLGQQNIQYFGAGTRLSVL.

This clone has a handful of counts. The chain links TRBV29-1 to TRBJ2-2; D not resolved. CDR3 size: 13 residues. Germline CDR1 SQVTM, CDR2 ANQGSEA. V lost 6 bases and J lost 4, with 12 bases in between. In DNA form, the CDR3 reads TGCAGCGTGCGATCGAAGGGCACCGGGGAGCTGTTTTTT. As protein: CSVRSKGTGELFF.

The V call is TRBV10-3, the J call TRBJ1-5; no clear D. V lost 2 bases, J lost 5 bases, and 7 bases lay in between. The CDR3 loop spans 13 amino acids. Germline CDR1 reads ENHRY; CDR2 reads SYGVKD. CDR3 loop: CAISETRDQPQHF. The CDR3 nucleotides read TGTGCCATCAGTGAGACAAGGGATCAGCCCCAGCATTTT.

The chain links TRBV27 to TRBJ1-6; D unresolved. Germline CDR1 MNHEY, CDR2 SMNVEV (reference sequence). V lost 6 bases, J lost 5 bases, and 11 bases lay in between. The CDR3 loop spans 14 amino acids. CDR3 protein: CASRVPNNNSPLHF. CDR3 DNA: TGTGCCAGCAGAGTCCCTAATAATAATTCACCCCTCCACTTT.

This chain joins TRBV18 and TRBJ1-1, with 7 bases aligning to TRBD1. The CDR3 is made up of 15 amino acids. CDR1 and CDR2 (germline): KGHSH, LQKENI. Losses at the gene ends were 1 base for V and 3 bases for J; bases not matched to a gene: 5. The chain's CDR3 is CASSPLDREDTEAFF. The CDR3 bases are TGTGCCAGCTCACCACTAGACAGGGAGGACACTGAAGCTTTCTTT.

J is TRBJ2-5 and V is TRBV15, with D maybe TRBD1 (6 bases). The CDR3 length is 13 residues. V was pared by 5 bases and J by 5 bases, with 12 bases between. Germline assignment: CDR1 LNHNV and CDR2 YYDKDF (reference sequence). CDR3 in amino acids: CATSAGAWETQYF. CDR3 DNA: TGTGCCACCAGCGCAGGGGCGTGGGAGACCCAGTACTTC.

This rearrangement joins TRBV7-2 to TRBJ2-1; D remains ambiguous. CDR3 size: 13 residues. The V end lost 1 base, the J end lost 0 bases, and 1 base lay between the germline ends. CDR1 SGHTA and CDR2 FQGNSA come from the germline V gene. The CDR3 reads CASSLDSYNEQFF. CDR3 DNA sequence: TGTGCCAGCAGCTTAGACTCCTACAATGAGCAGTTCTTC.

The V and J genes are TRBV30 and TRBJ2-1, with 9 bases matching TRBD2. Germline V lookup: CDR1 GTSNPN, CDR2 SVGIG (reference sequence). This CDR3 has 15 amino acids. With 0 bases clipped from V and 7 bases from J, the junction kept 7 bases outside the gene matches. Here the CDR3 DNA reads TGTGCCTGGAGTGTAGGGCTAGCGGGGCGAAATGAGCAGTTCTTC. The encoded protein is CAWSVGLAGRNEQFF.

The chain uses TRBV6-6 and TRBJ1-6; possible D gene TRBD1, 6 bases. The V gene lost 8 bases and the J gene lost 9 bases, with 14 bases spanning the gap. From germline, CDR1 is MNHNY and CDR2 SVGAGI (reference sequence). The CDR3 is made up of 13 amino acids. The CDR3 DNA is TGTGCCAGCCAACAGGGATTCGGTTCACCCCTCCACTTT. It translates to CASQQGFGSPLHF.

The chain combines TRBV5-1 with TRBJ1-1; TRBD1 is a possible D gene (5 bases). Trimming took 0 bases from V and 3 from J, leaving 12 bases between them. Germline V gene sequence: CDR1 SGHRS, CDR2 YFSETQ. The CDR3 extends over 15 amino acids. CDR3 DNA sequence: TGCGCCAGCAGCTTGGCCAATGGGGGAGACACTGAAGCTTTCTTT. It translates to CASSLANGGDTEAFF.

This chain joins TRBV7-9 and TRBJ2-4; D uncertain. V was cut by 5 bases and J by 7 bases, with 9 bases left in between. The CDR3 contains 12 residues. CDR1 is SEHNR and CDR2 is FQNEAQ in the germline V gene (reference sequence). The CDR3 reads CASSLIPNIQYF. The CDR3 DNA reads TGTGCCAGCAGCCTCATCCCCAACATTCAGTACTTC.

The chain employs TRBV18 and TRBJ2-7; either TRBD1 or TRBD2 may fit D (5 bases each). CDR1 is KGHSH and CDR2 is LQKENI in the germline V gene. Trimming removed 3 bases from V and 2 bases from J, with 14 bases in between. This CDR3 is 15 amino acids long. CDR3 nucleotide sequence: TGTGCCAGCTCACCCCGGATGGGGGAGACCTACGAGCAGTACTTC. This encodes CASSPRMGETYEQYF.

Here the CDR3 reads CASSNYRGSEAFF. The CDR3, as DNA: TGTGCCAGCAGCAATTACAGGGGTAGCGAAGCTTTCTTT. The chain couples TRBV13 to TRBJ1-1, with 7 positions matching TRBD1. With 5 bases clipped from V and 8 bases from J, the junction kept 8 bases outside the gene matches. CDR1 PRHDT and CDR2 FYEKMQ come from the germline V gene (reference sequence). The CDR3 is 13 residues long.

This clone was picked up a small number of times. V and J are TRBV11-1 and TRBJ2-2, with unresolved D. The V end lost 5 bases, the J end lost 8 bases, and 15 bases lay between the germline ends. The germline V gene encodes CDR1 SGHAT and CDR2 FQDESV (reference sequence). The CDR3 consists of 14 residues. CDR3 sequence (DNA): TGTGCCAGCAGCCTAGGACCTCCCCAGGGGGAGCTGTTTTTT. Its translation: CASSLGPPQGELFF.

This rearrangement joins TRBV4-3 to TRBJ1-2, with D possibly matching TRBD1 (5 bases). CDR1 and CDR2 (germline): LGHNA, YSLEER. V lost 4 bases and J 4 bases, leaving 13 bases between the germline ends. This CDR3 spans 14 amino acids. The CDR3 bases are TGCGCCAGCAGCCGGGAACAGGCCGCCTATGGCTACACCTTC. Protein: CASSREQAAYGYTF.

CDR3 sequence reads: CASSPNHYGYTF. CDR3 nucleotide sequence: TGTGCCAGCAGTCCAAACCACTATGGCTACACCTTC. The chain employs TRBV27 and TRBJ1-2; no firm D call. There are 12 residues in the CDR3. Deletions cut 5 bases from V and 3 bases from J, with 7 bases between. Germline CDR1 is MNHEY and CDR2 is SMNVEV (reference sequence).

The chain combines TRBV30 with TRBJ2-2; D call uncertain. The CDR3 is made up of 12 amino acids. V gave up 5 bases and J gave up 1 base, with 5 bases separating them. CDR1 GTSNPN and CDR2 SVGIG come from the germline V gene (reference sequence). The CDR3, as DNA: TGTGCCTGGCGACAGAACACCGGGGAGCTGTTTTTT. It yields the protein CAWRQNTGELFF. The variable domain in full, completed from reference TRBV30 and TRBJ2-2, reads SQTIHQWPATLVQPVGSPLSLECTVEGTSNPNLYWYRQAAGRGLQLLFYSVGIGQISSEVPQNLSASRPQDRQFILSSKKLLLSDSGFYLCAWRQNTGELFFGEGSRLTVL.

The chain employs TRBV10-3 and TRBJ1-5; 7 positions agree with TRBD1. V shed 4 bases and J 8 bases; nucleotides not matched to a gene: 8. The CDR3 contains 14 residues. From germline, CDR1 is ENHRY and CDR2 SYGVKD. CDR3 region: CAISGEVRGEPQHF. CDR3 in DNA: TGTGCCATCAGTGGCGAGGTCAGGGGGGAGCCCCAGCATTTT.

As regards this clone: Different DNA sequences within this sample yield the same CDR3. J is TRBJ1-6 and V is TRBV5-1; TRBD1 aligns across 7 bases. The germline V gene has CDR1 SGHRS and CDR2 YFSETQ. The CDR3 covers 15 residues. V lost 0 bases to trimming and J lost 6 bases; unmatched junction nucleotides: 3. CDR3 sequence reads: CASSLGQGGNSPLHF. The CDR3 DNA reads TGCGCCAGCAGCTTGGGACAGGGTGGTAATTCACCCCTCCACTTT.

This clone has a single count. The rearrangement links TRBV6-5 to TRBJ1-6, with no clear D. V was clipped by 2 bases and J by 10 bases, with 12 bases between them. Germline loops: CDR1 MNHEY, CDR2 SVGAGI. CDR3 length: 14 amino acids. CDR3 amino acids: CASSYAPTGSPLHF. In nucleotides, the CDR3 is TGTGCCAGCAGTTACGCCCCAACGGGGTCACCCCTCCACTTT.

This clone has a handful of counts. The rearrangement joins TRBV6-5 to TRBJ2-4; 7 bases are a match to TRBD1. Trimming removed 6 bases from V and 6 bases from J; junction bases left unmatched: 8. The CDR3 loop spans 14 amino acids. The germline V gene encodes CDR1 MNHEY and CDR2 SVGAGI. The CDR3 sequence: CASSLQQGINIQYF. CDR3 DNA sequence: TGTGCCAGCAGCCTCCAACAGGGGATAAACATTCAGTACTTC.

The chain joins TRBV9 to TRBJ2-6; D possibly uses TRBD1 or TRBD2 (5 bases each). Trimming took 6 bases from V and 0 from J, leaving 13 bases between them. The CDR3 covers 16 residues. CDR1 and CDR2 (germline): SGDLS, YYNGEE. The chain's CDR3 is CASTRDGNSGANVLTF. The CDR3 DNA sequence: TGTGCCAGCACCCGGGACGGCAACTCTGGGGCCAACGTCCTGACTTTC.

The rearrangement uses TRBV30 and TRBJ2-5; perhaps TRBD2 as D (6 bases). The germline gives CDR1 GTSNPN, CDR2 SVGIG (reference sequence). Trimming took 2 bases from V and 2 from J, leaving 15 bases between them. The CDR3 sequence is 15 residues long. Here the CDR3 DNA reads TGTGCCTGGAGTAGGGGTAGCGGACTTCAAGAGACCCAGTACTTC. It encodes CAWSRGSGLQETQYF.